This paragraph covers one TCR beta chain sequence. TCRdb processed the 5' RACE reads anew with MiXCR; each CDR3 protein has one entry. The data show about 390,000 distinct CDR3 sequences, approximately 16% seen once. There are 14 residues in the CDR3. V lost 6 bases, J lost 2 bases, and 13 bases lay in between. Germline loops: CDR1 DFQATT, CDR2 SNEGSKA (reference sequence). These data originate in a study of T-cell memory formation after mild COVID-19. The sequenced material came from PBMCs or a T cell subset sorted from them (not recorded which). The gene calls are TRBV20-1 and TRBJ2-2; TRBD2 might be the D (5 bases). The TCR sequence derives from a man younger than 35 who had mild COVID-19 (a few samples of this study predate the infection). Cell type and time point are not known. CDR3 DNA sequence: TGCAGTGCCATTTCCGGGGTAAACACCGGGGAGCTGTTTTTT. Translated, it gives CSAISGVNTGELFF.